This note documents a single TCR beta chain sequence. Its antigen is still unknown. Germline CDR1 reads SEHNR; CDR2 reads FQNEAQ (reference sequence). This CDR3 contains 14 residues. The V end lost 2 bases, the J end lost 5 bases, and 12 bases lay between the germline ends. Unique molecular identifiers (one per individual cDNA molecule) were attached. TCRdb redid the calling of the 5' RACE reads with MiXCR, one entry per CDR3 protein. Of tens of thousands of distinct CDR3 sequences in the sample, approximately 15% were seen once. This entry comes from a study of early T cells in non-severe SARS-CoV-2 infection. Study findings and constraints: VDJdb-based annotation leaned toward anti-spike CD8 responses and missed private and CD4 specificities.

This receptor was taken from an adult who was a healthcare worker with PCR-confirmed SARS-CoV-2 infection or an uninfected control (not recorded which). The chain uses TRBV7-9 and TRBJ1-2; possibly TRBD1 for D (5 bases). The material sequenced was whole blood. The CDR3 DNA follows: TGTGCCAGCAGCTTATTAGGGGAACTATATGGCTACACCTTC. Translated, it gives CASSLLGELYGYTF.